The clone carrying this T cell receptor (beta chain) was recorded many times. Its specificity is unknown. MiXCR was run by TCRdb on the RT-PCR reads, yielding one entry per CDR3 protein. The data hold under 200,000 distinct CDR3 sequences, with about a tenth observed a single time. The record originates from a study of response to subunit inactivated influenza vaccine. Whole-study results and caveats: That few new T cells are recruited by each seasonal influenza vaccination was the authors' suggestion.

V was pared by 5 bases and J by 0 bases, with 10 bases between. This CDR3 has 15 amino acids. The germline V gene encodes CDR1 SGHAT and CDR2 FQNNGV. The sample was non-naive T cells sorted from PBMCs, taken 40 to 50 days after vaccination. The chain joins TRBV11-2 to TRBJ1-4; no clear D gene. The origin of this receptor is a man aged 50 or older who received an inactivated influenza vaccine. CDR3 region: CASSLAAATNEKLFF. The CDR3 coding sequence is TGTGCCAGCAGCCTAGCGGCTGCAACTAATGAAAAACTGTTTTTT.